This T cell receptor (beta chain) was identified during a study of T cell responses to AZD1222 COVID-19 vaccine (dated by TCRdb to the early 2020s). In terms of the full investigation: A total of under 250 trial participants underwent TCR sequencing, of whom about 210 had received two doses of AZD1222 and approximately 26 had received two doses of the MenACWY control vaccine. Trial participants were enrolled into age subgroups of 18-55, 56-69 and 70-plus years, which contained about 150, 28 and 57 TCR-sequenced participants, respectively. The study at large found these results: Conclusions about previously exposed vaccinees were limited because only six AZD1222 recipients were SARS-CoV-2 seropositive at baseline. The whole spike protein was spanned by vaccine-associated CD4 TCRs, and dominant responses were seen in regions 160-218 and 743-854. Most participants were white British and females outnumbered males, and the authors suggested that clonal diversity may have been underestimated. The 56-69-year group was small, and its depth increase did not reach significance, likely because of low power. No day 14 peak-response samples were available, so repertoires were characterized only after the peak T cell response. After two AZD1222 doses, spike-specific TCR breadth and depth were significantly higher than at day 0 and than in MenACWY recipients. Epitopes outside the regions mutated in the B.1.351 and B.1.1.7 variants were reportedly recognized by nearly half of the unique spike-specific TCRs.

Comments on this clone: Its antigen specificity is not known. Qualities for individual bases were not recorded, and no much larger clone is one base off.

The sample's time point, from its label and the paper: baseline before first vaccination. According to the study, the label for this sample's treatment or condition signals: meningococcal conjugate vaccine given as trial control. Vaccinee samples were obtained from the UK trials COV001 and COV002, which included a single-blind randomized controlled phase 2/3 trial of AZD1222 (ChAdOx1 nCoV-19) in healthy adults. Trial participant PBMC samples were collected at day 0 and day 28 after the second dose for TCRbeta chain sequencing. The CDR1 and CDR2 encoded by the germline V gene (reference sequence) are GTSNPN and SVGIG. Spanning cysteine to phenylalanine, the CDR3 consists of 13 amino acids. Only the CDR3 portion is preserved as DNA: 39 bases, with reading frame beginning at the first base. V and J are truncated by 2 bases and 4 bases respectively, leaving an intervening sequence of 9 bases. The CDR3 regions of human TCRbeta chains were analyzed by immunosequencing. Per the authors' processing: TCRs in the repertoires were compared against a reference library of SARS-CoV-2-specific TCRs that had been generated with the MIRA antigen-specificity platform. Breadth meant the fraction of unique TCRs that were SARS-CoV-2-associated, whereas depth meant the fraction of total T cells that were SARS-CoV-2-associated. Using the MIRA data, each spike-specific TCR was assigned both to the spike region to which the TCR was reactive and to a CD4 or CD8 class. Log10-transformed breadth and depth values were compared by one-way ANOVA with Sidak's multiple comparisons tests. In its TCRdb copy, this immuneACCESS table keeps in-frame sequences only and misses some clones. Where compared with another copy, unresolved V genes explain less than half of these, and the others have no known cause. Clone size and V and J calls were adopted from that table, with D and trimming inferred from the DNA. Counted in this sample were some 130,000 clones; about nine tenths of them appeared once. The biggest ten clones account for over 15% of the sample.

This clonotype was obtained from an adult in good health. The sequence is built from TRBV30 and TRBJ1-5; perhaps TRBD1 is the D gene, with 6 bases matching. The sample was peripheral blood, taken on day 0 of MenACWY control vaccination. This receptor has the CDR3 CAWSRDKNQPQHF. The nucleotide sequence is given as TGTGCCTGGAGTAGGGACAAAAATCAGCCCCAGCATTTT. The full variable domain, completed from the reference TRBV30 and TRBJ1-5 proteins outside the CDR3, reads SQTIHQWPATLVQPVGSPLSLECTVEGTSNPNLYWYRQAAGRGLQLLFYSVGIGQISSEVPQNLSASRPQDRQFILSSKKLLLSDSGFYLCAWSRDKNQPQHFGDGTRLSIL.